This TCR beta chain originates from a study of long-term antiretroviral therapy in people with HIV (dated by TCRdb to between 2021 and 2024). As for the study more broadly: The earliest samples were collected roughly a decade before the 2015 WHO recommendation for immediate ART, at a time when ART was usually postponed until CD4 counts fell. This retrospective serial study examined whether starting ART and sustained HIV suppression were associated with changes in the composition and diversity of the TRB repertoire in peripheral blood. A total of some 210 cryopreserved PBMC samples were contributed to the cohort by 30 adults with confirmed HIV infection, with samples collected serially over a mean of roughly six years (range 1-12). Eleven of the 30 participants with HIV were female. No cross-contamination during QIAcube processing turned up in test extractions that ran a monoclonal T-cell line alongside 30 to 35 polyclonal samples.

The paper as a whole reports these results and caveats: HIV repertoires had narrower CDR3 length ranges than controls, and the network structure suggested an antigen-experienced repertoire that shifted only slightly toward naive after ART. Because pre-ART samples had limited cell numbers, profiling was done on unsorted PBMC rather than on sorted CD4+ and CD8+ T cells. The samples span the years 2004 to 2017, and the ART regimens used at that time may not be as effective as current regimens. Starting ART was linked to a significant rise in TRB diversity, yet even with long-term ART the diversity remained significantly lower than in transplant donor controls. At every time point, the repertoire was dominated by expanded TRB clones first identified before ART initiation, although this dominance fluctuated and, in many PLHIV, declined after ART. Inferences about post-ART repertoire changes are limited because no data were available on ART adherence, viral resistance or therapy changes. Limited PBMC availability meant only the TCR beta chain was sequenced, without alpha chain pairing.

Sequencing of the TRB variable region was done with the immunoSEQ hsTCRB v3.0 assay at survey level resolution. TRB sequencing targeted a depth of about 40,000-55,000 T-cell genomes per sample. Pooled TRB libraries were sequenced on an Illumina MiSeq with a v3 150-cycle kit. Under the source paper's analysis protocol: Repertoire analysis was run in R within a reproducible Nextflow workflow that covered QC, data transformation and analysis. LymphoSeq2, an R package for AIRR-Seq data exploration, was used to implement custom analyses. A few samples that produced fewer than 5000 total TRB sequences were removed, so 150 to 200 HIV repertoires were analyzed. Among the approximately 190 HIV repertoires that were kept, 59 were collected before ART initiation and some 130 were collected after ART initiation. Repertoires were downsampled to 5000 TRB nucleotide sequences, and summary statistics were averaged over 100 downsampling iterations. TRB sequences were retained for analysis only if CDR3 regions of at least seven amino acids were present. Diversity was measured with a Shannon entropy-derived clonality score and the Gini coefficient. In the repertoire networks, any two of the top 5000 CDR3 amino acid sequences were connected whenever the two sequences differed by an edit distance of one. GLIPH2 predicted antigen specificity groups and MHC restriction for TRB CDR3 amino acid sequences. To flag known associations with CMV, EBV, HIV or tissue antigens, CDR3 amino acid sequences were compared against VDJdb and McPAS-TCR. Pre-ART, post-ART and control groups were compared with Wilcoxon signed-rank tests and Holm-Bonferroni correction. Not all clones reach the TCRdb copy of this immuneACCESS table, which keeps in-frame sequences only. Checked studies attribute under half of the gap to unresolved V genes and leave the rest unexplained. The V and J calls and clone size were taken over from that table, and D and trimming were inferred from the DNA. The sample table lists tens of thousands of clones, around 83% of them with a count of one. Clones ranked in the top ten supply 20% to 30% of the sample.

The CDR3 runs 15 amino acids, cysteine and phenylalanine included. Just the 45-base CDR3 DNA is kept, in frame starting at base 1. CDR1 and CDR2 (SGHDN, FVKESK) derive from the germline V gene. Cut back by 4 bases and 0 bases, the V and J ends lie 11 bases apart. In the case of this clone: Its antigen is not yet known. Per-nucleotide qualities are absent, and no much larger clonotype sits a single base away.

Participants were included only if at least one PBMC sample before ART initiation and at least two post-ART samples were available. All participants with HIV were treated in the United States of America. Cryopreserved samples of about 0.95-10 million PBMC were thawed and washed before DNA extraction. At the time of the earliest PBMC sample, participants with HIV were aged between about 20 and 55 years. Per participant, PBMC samples came from 1-4 timepoints prior to ART initiation and 2-8 timepoints following ART initiation, for a median of 7 samples. For every participant, serial HIV viral load, CD4+ T-cell count, ART history and demographic data were obtained. Genomic DNA was extracted from unsorted PBMC with a Qiagen kit on a QIAcube, processed in batches of 12 samples.

The chain is made from TRBV14 and TRBJ2-3, with a tentative D call of TRBD1 or TRBD2, each matching 5 bases. This TCR was sampled from a man over 45 with HIV. This material consisted of unsorted PBMCs, taken 0.4 years after starting antiretroviral therapy. CDR3 protein: CASSLPGPSTDTQYF. The nucleotide sequence reads as follows: TGTGCCAGCAGCCTCCCGGGACCTAGCACAGATACGCAGTATTTT. The full variable domain, with segments outside the CDR3 supplied by the reference TRBV14 and TRBJ2-3 proteins, appears as EAGVTQFPSHSVIEKGQTVTLRCDPISGHDNLYWYRRVMGKEIKFLLHFVKESKQDESGMPNNRFLAERTGGTYSTLKVQPAELEDSGVYFCASSLPGPSTDTQYFGPGTRLTVL.